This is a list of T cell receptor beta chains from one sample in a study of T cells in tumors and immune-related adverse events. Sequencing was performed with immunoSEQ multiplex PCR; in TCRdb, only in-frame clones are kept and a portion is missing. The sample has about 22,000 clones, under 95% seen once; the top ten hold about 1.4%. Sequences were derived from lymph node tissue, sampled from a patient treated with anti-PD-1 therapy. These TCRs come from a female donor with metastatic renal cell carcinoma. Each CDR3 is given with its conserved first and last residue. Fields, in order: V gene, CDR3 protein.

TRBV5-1 CASSLEGRGEQYF
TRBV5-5 CASSGRTGDTGELFF
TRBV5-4 CASSNPREPGQPQHF
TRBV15 CATSRLRDSANYGYTF
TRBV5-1 CASKGQGTDGYTF
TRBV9 CASSVALADSYEQYF
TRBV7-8 CASSLAGQAFEAFF
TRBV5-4 CASSRRDSSYGYTF
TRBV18 CASSAGQENQPQHF
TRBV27 CASGDSIPGKEQYF
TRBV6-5 CASSYTGDGNQPQHF
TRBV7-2 CASSLGTGGNTEAFF
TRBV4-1 CASSQGSLAGGVGETQYF
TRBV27 CASSPLGGAIRPMAKNIQYF
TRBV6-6 CASSYSGENTEAFF
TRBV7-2 CASSSPLSGSFSATYEQYF
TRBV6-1 CASSARYGYTF
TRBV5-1 CASSPFLASSGAQETQYF
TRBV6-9 CASTHYRASGSNTGELFF
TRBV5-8 CASSLGTSGSRETQYF
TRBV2 CASREGPGTEAFF
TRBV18 CASSGRVGANVLTF
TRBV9 CASSVSTTGGAFF
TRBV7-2 CASSFLTGLGNEQYF
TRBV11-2 CASSLAGDQTQYF
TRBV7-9 CASSLDLGLSTEAFF
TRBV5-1 CASSWIAGGFYEQYF
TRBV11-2 CASTTELVLRGYTF
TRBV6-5 CASSAGTDTQYF
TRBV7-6 CASSHGTGRHTGELFF
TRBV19 CVTGGTSGQPQHF
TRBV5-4 CASSLELRLAGNEQFF
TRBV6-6 CASSRDRGTGELFF
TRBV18 CASSPEGGLAGVELFF
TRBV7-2 CASSPPRRGSTDTQYF
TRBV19 CASSLLSSGIETQYF
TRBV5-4 CASSFGLAGNEQFF
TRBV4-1 CASSQAEGSSSYNEQFF
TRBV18 CASSPGLGRLGDTQYF
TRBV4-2 CASSPSDRGQGQPQHF
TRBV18 CASSPQHAGETQYF
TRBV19 CASSIDHGLRGETQYF
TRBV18 CASSPSTGPNYGYTF
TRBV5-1 CASSLEAGGPGTQYF
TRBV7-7 CASSLDGGAELFF
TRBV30 CAWSGGLNQPQHF